This is a list of T cell receptor beta chains from one sample in a study of beta chain features in type 1 diabetes. The data were produced by immunoSEQ multiplex PCR, yet TCRdb's version contains in-frame clones alone and is incomplete. Of 390,000 or so clones in the sample, approximately 15% are singletons; the top ten hold 0.035% to 0.045%. The sample was naive CD4+ T cells from blood. The receptor set was obtained from a man aged 30-40 years in good health. Both conserved end residues are part of each CDR3. A D gene is named only where the DNA matches it firmly. Clone sizes are given selectively: once, few, many, or a class where the clone is expanded.

CDR3 DNA: TGTGCCAGCAGCTTAGAGGGGAGCACCGGGGAGCTGTTTTTT
CDR3 protein: CASSLEGSTGELFF
J gene: TRBJ2-2
D gene: .
V gene: TRBV7-6
clone size: .

CDR3 DNA: TGTGCCAGCAGTGGACTTCCGACCCCTTCTGGGGCCAACGTCCTGACTTTC
CDR3 protein: CASSGLPTPSGANVLTF
J gene: TRBJ2-6
D gene: .
V gene: TRBV6-1
clone size: .

CDR3 DNA: TGTGCCTGGAGACTCATACACACAGATACGCAGTATTTT
CDR3 protein: CAWRLIHTDTQYF
J gene: TRBJ2-3
D gene: .
V gene: TRBV30
clone size: few

CDR3 DNA: TGTGCCAGCAGCTTAATAGCGGGACGAGACAATGAGCAGTTCTTC
CDR3 protein: CASSLIAGRDNEQFF
J gene: TRBJ2-1
D gene: TRBD2
V gene: TRBV7-9
clone size: few

CDR3 DNA: TGTGCCAGCAGAAGACCGGGAGCGGGTTACAATGAGCAGTTCTTC
CDR3 protein: CASRRPGAGYNEQFF
J gene: TRBJ2-1
D gene: .
V gene: TRBV7-2
clone size: few

CDR3 DNA: TGTGCCAGCAGTGAATACCGGAATGAGCAGTTCTTC
CDR3 protein: CASSEYRNEQFF
J gene: TRBJ2-1
D gene: .
V gene: TRBV25-1
clone size: few

CDR3 DNA: TGTGCCAGCAGCTTAGCTAGCGGGAGTTCTTATGAGCAGTTCTTC
CDR3 protein: CASSLASGSSYEQFF
J gene: TRBJ2-1
D gene: TRBD2
V gene: TRBV7-9
clone size: .

CDR3 DNA: TGTGCCAGCAGTGATAGCAGGGGGCGAGAAAAACTGTTTTTT
CDR3 protein: CASSDSRGREKLFF
J gene: TRBJ1-4
D gene: TRBD1
V gene: TRBV25-1
clone size: .

CDR3 DNA: TGTGCCAGCAGCCAAGCTGACGGCACTAATGAAAAACTGTTTTTT
CDR3 protein: CASSQADGTNEKLFF
J gene: TRBJ1-4
D gene: .
V gene: TRBV4-2
clone size: once

CDR3 DNA: TGCGCCAGCAGCTTGGCCCAGGGCAGCAATGAGCAGTTCTTC
CDR3 protein: CASSLAQGSNEQFF
J gene: TRBJ2-1
D gene: .
V gene: TRBV5-1
clone size: .

CDR3 DNA: TGCGCCAGCAGCTTGGCGGCGGGGGCATACTCAGATACGCAGTATTTT
CDR3 protein: CASSLAAGAYSDTQYF
J gene: TRBJ2-3
D gene: .
V gene: TRBV5-1
clone size: .

CDR3 DNA: TGTGCCAGCTCAGCGAACACTGAAGCTTTCTTT
CDR3 protein: CASSANTEAFF
J gene: TRBJ1-1
D gene: .
V gene: TRBV18
clone size: few

CDR3 DNA: TGCGCCAGCAGCCAAGATCCTCGCACAGGGGACCACGAGCAGTACTTC
CDR3 protein: CASSQDPRTGDHEQYF
J gene: TRBJ2-7
D gene: TRBD1
V gene: TRBV4-3
clone size: .

CDR3 DNA: TGTGCCAGTAGTCGCCAGGTTAATTCACCCCTCCACTTT
CDR3 protein: CASSRQVNSPLHF
J gene: TRBJ1-6
D gene: .
V gene: TRBV19
clone size: .

CDR3 DNA: TGTGCCAGCAGTTACCCTATGACAGGGACCGGGGAGCTGTTTTTT
CDR3 protein: CASSYPMTGTGELFF
J gene: TRBJ2-2
D gene: TRBD1
V gene: TRBV6-5
clone size: once

CDR3 DNA: TGTGCCACCAGCAGAGGGACTCCTGTTGCGGTGGAGCTGTTTTTT
CDR3 protein: CATSRGTPVAVELFF
J gene: TRBJ2-2
D gene: .
V gene: TRBV15
clone size: .

CDR3 DNA: TGTGCCTGGGCGGCCCGAGGGAGGGCAAATCAGCCCCAGCATTTT
CDR3 protein: CAWAARGRANQPQHF
J gene: TRBJ1-5
D gene: .
V gene: TRBV30
clone size: few

CDR3 DNA: TGTGCCACCAGCAAACGGAGCGGGGGCACAGATACGCAGTATTTT
CDR3 protein: CATSKRSGGTDTQYF
J gene: TRBJ2-3
D gene: TRBD2
V gene: TRBV15
clone size: .

CDR3 DNA: TGCAGCGTGGCCCCGCGGCTATATGGAGAGCAGTTCTTC
CDR3 protein: CSVAPRLYGEQFF
J gene: TRBJ2-1
D gene: .
V gene: TRBV29-1
clone size: many

CDR3 DNA: TGTGCCAGCAGCCCGGGGACGGCGCAGTTCTTC
CDR3 protein: CASSPGTAQFF
J gene: TRBJ2-1
D gene: .
V gene: TRBV6-6
clone size: .

CDR3 DNA: TGCGCCAGCAGCCTCACCGGGTCAGGGGGCATCGGCACAGATACGCAGTATTTT
CDR3 protein: CASSLTGSGGIGTDTQYF
J gene: TRBJ2-3
D gene: TRBD1
V gene: TRBV4-3
clone size: few

CDR3 DNA: TGTGCCAGCAGTGTCGGGAGGTATGGCTACACCTTC
CDR3 protein: CASSVGRYGYTF
J gene: TRBJ1-2
D gene: .
V gene: TRBV25-1
clone size: few

CDR3 DNA: TGTGCCAGCAGCCTACAGGGGGCGAATGGCTACACCTTC
CDR3 protein: CASSLQGANGYTF
J gene: TRBJ1-2
D gene: TRBD1
V gene: TRBV6-1
clone size: .

CDR3 DNA: TGTGCCAGCAGCCCCCACGCGAGGGGTGAGCAGTTCTTC
CDR3 protein: CASSPHARGEQFF
J gene: TRBJ2-1
D gene: .
V gene: TRBV4-2
clone size: .

CDR3 DNA: TGTGCCAGCAGCCCACAGGGGACCGACGTTGGCTACACCTTC
CDR3 protein: CASSPQGTDVGYTF
J gene: TRBJ1-2
D gene: TRBD1
V gene: TRBV7-9
clone size: few

CDR3 DNA: TGCGCCAGCAGCCACTCCGGACTGAATTACAATGAGCAGTTCTTC
CDR3 protein: CASSHSGLNYNEQFF
J gene: TRBJ2-1
D gene: .
V gene: TRBV4-3
clone size: .

CDR3 DNA: TGCGCCAGCAGCCAAGAGGGGAGGCGGGCCAACGTCCTGACTTTC
CDR3 protein: CASSQEGRRANVLTF
J gene: TRBJ2-6
D gene: .
V gene: TRBV4-3
clone size: .

CDR3 DNA: TGTGCCAGTAGTATTCCCGACAGGGGTGGACAGTTCTTC
CDR3 protein: CASSIPDRGGQFF
J gene: TRBJ2-1
D gene: TRBD1
V gene: TRBV19
clone size: few

CDR3 DNA: TGTGCCTGGGACAGGGGAGGTTTGAACACTGAAGCTTTCTTT
CDR3 protein: CAWDRGGLNTEAFF
J gene: TRBJ1-1
D gene: TRBD1
V gene: TRBV30
clone size: .

CDR3 DNA: TGTGCCATCAGTGAGTCGATCCGGACAGGGGTCTACAATGAGCAGTTCTTC
CDR3 protein: CAISESIRTGVYNEQFF
J gene: TRBJ2-1
D gene: TRBD1
V gene: TRBV10-3
clone size: few

CDR3 DNA: TGTGCCAGCAGCGATAAGGACCAAGCCTATGGCGCCTACACCTTC
CDR3 protein: CASSDKDQAYGAYTF
J gene: TRBJ1-2
D gene: .
V gene: TRBV9
clone size: .

CDR3 DNA: TGTGCCAGCACTAAAGCCGGGACAACCTACAATGAGCAGTTCTTC
CDR3 protein: CASTKAGTTYNEQFF
J gene: TRBJ2-1
D gene: .
V gene: TRBV2
clone size: few

CDR3 DNA: TGTGCCAGCAGCTTAGGGGCGGCAACCTACGAGCAGTACTTC
CDR3 protein: CASSLGAATYEQYF
J gene: TRBJ2-7
D gene: .
V gene: TRBV11-2
clone size: .